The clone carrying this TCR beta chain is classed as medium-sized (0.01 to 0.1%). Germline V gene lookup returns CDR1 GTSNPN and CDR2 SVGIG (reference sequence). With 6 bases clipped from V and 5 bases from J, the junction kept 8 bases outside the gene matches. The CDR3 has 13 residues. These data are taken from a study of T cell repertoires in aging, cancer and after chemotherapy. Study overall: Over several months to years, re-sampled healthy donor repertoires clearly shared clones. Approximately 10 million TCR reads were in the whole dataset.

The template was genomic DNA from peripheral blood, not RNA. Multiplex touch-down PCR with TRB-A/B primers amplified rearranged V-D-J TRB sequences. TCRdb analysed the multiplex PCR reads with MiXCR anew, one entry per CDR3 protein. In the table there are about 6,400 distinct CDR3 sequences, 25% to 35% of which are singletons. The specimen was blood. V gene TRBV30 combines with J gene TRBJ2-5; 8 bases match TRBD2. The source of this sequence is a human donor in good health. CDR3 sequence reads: CACQSGGGETQYF. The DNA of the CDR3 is TGTGCCTGCCAAAGCGGGGGAGGGGAGACCCAGTACTTC.